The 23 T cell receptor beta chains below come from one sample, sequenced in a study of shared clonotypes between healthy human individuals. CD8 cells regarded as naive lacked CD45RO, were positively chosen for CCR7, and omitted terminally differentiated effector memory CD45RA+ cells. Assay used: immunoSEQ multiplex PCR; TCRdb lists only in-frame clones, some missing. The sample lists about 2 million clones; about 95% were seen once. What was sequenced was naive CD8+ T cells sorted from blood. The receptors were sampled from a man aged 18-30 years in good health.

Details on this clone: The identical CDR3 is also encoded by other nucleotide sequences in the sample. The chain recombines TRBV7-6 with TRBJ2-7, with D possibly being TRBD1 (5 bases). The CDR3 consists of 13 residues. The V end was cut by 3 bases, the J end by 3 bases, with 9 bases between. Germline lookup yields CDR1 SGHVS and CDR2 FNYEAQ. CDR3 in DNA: TGTGCCAGCAGCTTCGGCAGGGACTACGAGCAGTACTTC. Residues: CASSFGRDYEQYF.

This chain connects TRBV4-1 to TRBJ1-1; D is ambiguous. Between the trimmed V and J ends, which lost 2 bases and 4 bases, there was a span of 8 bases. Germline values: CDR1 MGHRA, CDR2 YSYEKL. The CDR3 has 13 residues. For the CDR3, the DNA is TGCGCCAGCAGCCAATCGAGATCCACTGAAGCTTTCTTT. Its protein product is CASSQSRSTEAFF.

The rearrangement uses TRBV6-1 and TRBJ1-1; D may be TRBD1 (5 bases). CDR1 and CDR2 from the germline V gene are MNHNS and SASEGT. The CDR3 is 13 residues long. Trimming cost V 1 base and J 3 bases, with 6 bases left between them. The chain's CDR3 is CASSEDRHTEAFF. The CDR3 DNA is TGTGCCAGCAGTGAAGACAGGCACACTGAAGCTTTCTTT.

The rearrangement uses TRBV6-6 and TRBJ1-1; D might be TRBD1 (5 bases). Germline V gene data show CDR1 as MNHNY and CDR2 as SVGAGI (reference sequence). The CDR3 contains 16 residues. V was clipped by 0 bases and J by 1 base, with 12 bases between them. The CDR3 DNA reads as TGTGCCAGCAGTTACTCGGTCGGGACCCCGAACACTGAAGCTTTCTTT. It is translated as CASSYSVGTPNTEAFF.

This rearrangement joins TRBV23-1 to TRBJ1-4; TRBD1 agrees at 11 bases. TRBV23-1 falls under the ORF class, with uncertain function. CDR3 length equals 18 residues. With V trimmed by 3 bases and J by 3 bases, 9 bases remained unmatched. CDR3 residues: CASSQDRGLWKANEKLFF. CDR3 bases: TGCGCCAGCAGTCAGGACAGGGGGCTATGGAAAGCTAATGAAAAACTGTTTTTT.

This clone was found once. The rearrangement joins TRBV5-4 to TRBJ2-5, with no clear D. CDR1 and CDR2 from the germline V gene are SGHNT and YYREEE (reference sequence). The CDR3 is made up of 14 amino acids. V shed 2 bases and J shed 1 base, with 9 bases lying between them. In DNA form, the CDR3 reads TGTGCCAGCAGCTTTAGCTGGGGCCAAGAGACCCAGTACTTC. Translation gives CASSFSWGQETQYF.

CDR3 DNA: TGTGCCTGGGCCCAAGAGGATCACTATGGCTACACCTTC. Residues: CAWAQEDHYGYTF. The chain carries TRBV30 and TRBJ1-2; D unresolved. The CDR3 totals 13 residues. Trimming shortened V by 5 bases and J by 3 bases, and 13 bases separated the two germline ends. Germline CDR1 is GTSNPN and CDR2 is SVGIG (reference sequence). Based on the CDR3 plus reference TRBV30 and TRBJ1-2, the full variable domain is SQTIHQWPATLVQPVGSPLSLECTVEGTSNPNLYWYRQAAGRGLQLLFYSVGIGQISSEVPQNLSASRPQDRQFILSSKKLLLSDSGFYLCAWAQEDHYGYTFGSGTRLTVV.

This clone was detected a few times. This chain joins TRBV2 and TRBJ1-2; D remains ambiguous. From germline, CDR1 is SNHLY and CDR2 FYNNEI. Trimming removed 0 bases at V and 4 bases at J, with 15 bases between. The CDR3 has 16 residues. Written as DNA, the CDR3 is TGTGCCAGCAGTGAAGCGGGAGCGTCGGTGGGCTATGGCTACACCTTC. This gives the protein CASSEAGASVGYGYTF.

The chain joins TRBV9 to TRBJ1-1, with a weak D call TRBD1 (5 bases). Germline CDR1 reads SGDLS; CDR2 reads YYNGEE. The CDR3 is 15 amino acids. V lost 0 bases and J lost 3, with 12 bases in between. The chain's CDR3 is CASSVEAGIDTEAFF. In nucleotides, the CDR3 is TGTGCCAGCAGCGTAGAGGCAGGGATAGACACTGAAGCTTTCTTT. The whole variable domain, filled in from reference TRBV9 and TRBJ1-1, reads DSGVTQTPKHLITATGQRVTLRCSPRSGDLSVYWYQQSLDQGLQFLIQYYNGEERAKGNILERFSAQQFPDLHSELNLSSLELGDSALYFCASSVEAGIDTEAFFGQGTRLTVV.

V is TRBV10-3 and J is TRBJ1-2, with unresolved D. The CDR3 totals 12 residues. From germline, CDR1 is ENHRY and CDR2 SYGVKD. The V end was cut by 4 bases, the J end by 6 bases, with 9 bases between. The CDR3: CAISAEWDGYTF. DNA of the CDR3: TGTGCCATCAGTGCGGAGTGGGATGGCTACACCTTC.

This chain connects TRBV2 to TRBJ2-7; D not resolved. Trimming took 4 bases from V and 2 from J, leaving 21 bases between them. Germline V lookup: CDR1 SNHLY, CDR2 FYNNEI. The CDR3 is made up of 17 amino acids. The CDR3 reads CASSALLGPETTYEQYF. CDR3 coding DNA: TGTGCCAGCAGTGCACTATTAGGACCCGAAACCACCTACGAGCAGTACTTC.

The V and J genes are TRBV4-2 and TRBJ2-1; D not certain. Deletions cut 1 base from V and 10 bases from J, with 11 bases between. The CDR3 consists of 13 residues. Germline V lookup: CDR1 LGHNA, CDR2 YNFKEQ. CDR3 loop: CASSQVGEEEQFF. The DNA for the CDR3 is TGTGCCAGCAGCCAAGTTGGTGAGGAAGAGCAGTTCTTC.

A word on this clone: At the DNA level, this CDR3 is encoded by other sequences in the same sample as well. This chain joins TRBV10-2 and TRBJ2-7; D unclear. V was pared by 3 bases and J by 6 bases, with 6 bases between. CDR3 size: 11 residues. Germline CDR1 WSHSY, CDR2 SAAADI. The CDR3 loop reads CASSEVGEQYF. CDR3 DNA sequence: TGCGCCAGCAGTGAAGTTGGCGAGCAGTACTTC.

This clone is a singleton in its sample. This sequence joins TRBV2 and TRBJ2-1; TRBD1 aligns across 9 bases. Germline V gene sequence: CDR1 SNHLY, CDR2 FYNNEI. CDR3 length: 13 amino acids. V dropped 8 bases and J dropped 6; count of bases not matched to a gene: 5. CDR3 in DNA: TGTGCCAGCCATGGGACAGGGCCCAATGAGCAGTTCTTC. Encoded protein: CASHGTGPNEQFF.

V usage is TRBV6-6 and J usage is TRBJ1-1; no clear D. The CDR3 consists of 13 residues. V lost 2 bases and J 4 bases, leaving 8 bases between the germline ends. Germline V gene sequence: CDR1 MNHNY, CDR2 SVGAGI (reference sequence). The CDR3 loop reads CASSYIRATEAFF. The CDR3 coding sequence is TGTGCCAGCAGTTACATAAGGGCCACTGAAGCTTTCTTT.

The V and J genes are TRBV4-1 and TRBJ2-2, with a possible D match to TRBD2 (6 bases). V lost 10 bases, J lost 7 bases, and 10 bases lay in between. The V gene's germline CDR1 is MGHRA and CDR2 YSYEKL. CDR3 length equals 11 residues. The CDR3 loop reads CATGGGGELFF. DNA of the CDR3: TGCGCCACCGGGGGAGGCGGGGAGCTGTTTTTT.

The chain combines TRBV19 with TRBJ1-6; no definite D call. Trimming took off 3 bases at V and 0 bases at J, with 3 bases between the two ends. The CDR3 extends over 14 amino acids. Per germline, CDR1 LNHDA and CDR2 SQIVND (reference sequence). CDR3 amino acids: CASSMSSYNSPLHF. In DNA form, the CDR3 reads TGTGCCAGTAGTATGAGCTCCTATAATTCACCCCTCCACTTT.

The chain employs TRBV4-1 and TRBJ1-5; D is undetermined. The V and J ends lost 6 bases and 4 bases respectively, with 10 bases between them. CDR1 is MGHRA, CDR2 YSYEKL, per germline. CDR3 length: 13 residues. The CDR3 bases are TGCGCCAGCAGGGCAGACCATAATCAGCCCCAGCATTTT. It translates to CASRADHNQPQHF.

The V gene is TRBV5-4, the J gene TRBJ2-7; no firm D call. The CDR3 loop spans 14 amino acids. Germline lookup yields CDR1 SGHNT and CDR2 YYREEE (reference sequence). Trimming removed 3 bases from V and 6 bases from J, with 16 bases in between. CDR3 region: CASSSDFSPGEQYF. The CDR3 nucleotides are TGTGCCAGCAGCTCAGACTTTTCTCCGGGCGAGCAGTACTTC.

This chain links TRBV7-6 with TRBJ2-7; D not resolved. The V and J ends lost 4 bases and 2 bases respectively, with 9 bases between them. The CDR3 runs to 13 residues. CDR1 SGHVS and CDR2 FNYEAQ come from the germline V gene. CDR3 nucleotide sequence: TGTGCCAGCAGCTCCGATTGGACCTACGAGCAGTACTTC. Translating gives CASSSDWTYEQYF.

The CDR3, as DNA: TGTGCCAGCAGCTGGAGTAGCGGGGATGAGCAGTTCTTC. Its translation: CASSWSSGDEQFF. This sequence joins TRBV5-6 and TRBJ2-1; TRBD2 matches 8 bases. CDR3 length equals 13 residues. Germline V gene lookup returns CDR1 SGHDT and CDR2 YYEEEE. V lost 3 bases and J lost 8; bases outside the gene matches: 4. Combining the CDR3 with reference TRBV5-6 and TRBJ2-1 gives the whole variable domain DAGVTQSPTHLIKTRGQQVTLRCSPKSGHDTVSWYQQALGQGPQFIFQYYEEEERQRGNFPDRFSGHQFPNYSSELNVNALLLGDSALYLCASSWSSGDEQFFGPGTRLTVL.

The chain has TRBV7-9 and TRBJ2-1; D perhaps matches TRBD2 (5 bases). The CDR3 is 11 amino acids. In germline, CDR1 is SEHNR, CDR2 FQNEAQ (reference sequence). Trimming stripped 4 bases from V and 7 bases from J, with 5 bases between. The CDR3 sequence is CASSWENEQFF. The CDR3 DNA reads TGTGCCAGCAGCTGGGAGAATGAGCAGTTCTTC.

The CDR3, as DNA: TGCGCCAGCAGTGATGGACTAGCGGGCGACAAAGAGACCCAGTACTTC. Protein: CASSDGLAGDKETQYF. This sequence joins TRBV10-2 and TRBJ2-5, with 11 bases aligning to TRBD2. Germline V CDR1 and CDR2: WSHSY, SAAADI. V trimming: 3 bases; J trimming: 3 bases; junction bases outside the gene matches: 6. CDR3 length: 16 residues.